This T cell receptor (beta chain) was captured by sequencing in a study of blood T cells in healthy people across ages. Study results and caveats: When one million T cells were used, diversity estimates were thought to be underestimates.

This clonotype was detected only a few times. Antigen unknown. The extraction recovered at least 6 micrograms of total RNA per sample. In germline, CDR1 is MDHEN, CDR2 SYDVKM. There are 16 residues in the CDR3. V was clipped by 2 bases and J by 0 bases; unmatched bases: 4. For the second PCR, which ran for about 6 to 12 cycles, a sample-barcoded 5' primer and a J-beta primer mix were used. The template-switch adaptor, which had 12 random nucleotides, put a tag on each cDNA molecule. From each sample, at least 2.5 million paired-end reads containing CDR3 were obtained. In TCRdb, the 5' RACE reads were re-called with MiXCR into one record per CDR3 protein. Counted here are approximately 850,000 distinct CDR3 sequences, around 43% occurring once; the ten biggest clones make up around 21%.

The specimen was blood. This clonotype originated in a man aged 55 to 70 in good health. The chain employs TRBV28 and TRBJ2-5, with 9 positions matching TRBD1. The CDR3 is CASSLPGTGHQETQYF. The DNA of the CDR3 is TGTGCCAGCAGTTTACCTGGGACAGGGCACCAAGAGACCCAGTACTTC. The entire variable domain, with the rest obtained from reference TRBV28 and TRBJ2-5, is as follows: DVKVTQSSRYLVKRTGEKVFLECVQDMDHENMFWYRQDPGLGLRLIYFSYDVKMKEKGDIPEGYSVSREKKERFSLILESASTNQTSMYLCASSLPGTGHQETQYFGPGTRLLVL.